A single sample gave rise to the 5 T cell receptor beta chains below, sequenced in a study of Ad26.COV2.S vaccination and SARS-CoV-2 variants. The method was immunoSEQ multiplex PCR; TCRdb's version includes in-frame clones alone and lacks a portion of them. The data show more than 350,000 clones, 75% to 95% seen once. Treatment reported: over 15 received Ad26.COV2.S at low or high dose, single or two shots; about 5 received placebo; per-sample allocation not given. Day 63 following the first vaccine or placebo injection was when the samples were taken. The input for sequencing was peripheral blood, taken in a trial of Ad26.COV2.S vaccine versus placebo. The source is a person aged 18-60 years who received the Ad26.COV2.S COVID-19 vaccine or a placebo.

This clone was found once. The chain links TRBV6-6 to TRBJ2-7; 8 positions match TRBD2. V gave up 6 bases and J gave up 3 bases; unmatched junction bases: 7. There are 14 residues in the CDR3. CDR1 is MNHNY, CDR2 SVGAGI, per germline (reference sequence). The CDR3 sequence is CASRGAGDRYEQYF. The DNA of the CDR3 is TGTGCCAGCAGGGGAGCGGGAGACCGCTACGAGCAGTACTTC.

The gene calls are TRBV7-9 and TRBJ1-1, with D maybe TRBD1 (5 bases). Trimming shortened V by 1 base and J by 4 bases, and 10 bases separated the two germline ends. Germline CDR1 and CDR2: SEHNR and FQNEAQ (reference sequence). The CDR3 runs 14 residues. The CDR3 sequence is CASSLGFRVTEAFF. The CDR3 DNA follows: TGTGCCAGCAGCTTAGGGTTCAGGGTCACTGAAGCTTTCTTT.

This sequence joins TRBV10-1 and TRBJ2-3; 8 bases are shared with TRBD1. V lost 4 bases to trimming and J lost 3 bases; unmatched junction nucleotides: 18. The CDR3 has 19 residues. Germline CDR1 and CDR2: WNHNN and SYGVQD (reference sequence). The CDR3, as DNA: TGCGCCAGCAGTGGACGCCTCCCAACCGGTCGGACAGGGACAGATACGCAGTATTTT. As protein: CASSGRLPTGRTGTDTQYF.

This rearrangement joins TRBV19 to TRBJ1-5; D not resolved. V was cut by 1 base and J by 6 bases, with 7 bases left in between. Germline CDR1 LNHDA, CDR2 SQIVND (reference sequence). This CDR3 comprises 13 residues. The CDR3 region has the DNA TGTGCCAGTAGTATAGCAACGGTTCAGCCCCAGCATTTT. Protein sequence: CASSIATVQPQHF.

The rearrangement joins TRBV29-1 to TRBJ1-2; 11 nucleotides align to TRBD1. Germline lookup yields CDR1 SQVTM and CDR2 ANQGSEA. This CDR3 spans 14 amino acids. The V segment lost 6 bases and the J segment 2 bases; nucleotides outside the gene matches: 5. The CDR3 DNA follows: TGCAGCGTGGATCGGACAGGGGGCAACTATGGCTACACCTTC. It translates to CSVDRTGGNYGYTF.